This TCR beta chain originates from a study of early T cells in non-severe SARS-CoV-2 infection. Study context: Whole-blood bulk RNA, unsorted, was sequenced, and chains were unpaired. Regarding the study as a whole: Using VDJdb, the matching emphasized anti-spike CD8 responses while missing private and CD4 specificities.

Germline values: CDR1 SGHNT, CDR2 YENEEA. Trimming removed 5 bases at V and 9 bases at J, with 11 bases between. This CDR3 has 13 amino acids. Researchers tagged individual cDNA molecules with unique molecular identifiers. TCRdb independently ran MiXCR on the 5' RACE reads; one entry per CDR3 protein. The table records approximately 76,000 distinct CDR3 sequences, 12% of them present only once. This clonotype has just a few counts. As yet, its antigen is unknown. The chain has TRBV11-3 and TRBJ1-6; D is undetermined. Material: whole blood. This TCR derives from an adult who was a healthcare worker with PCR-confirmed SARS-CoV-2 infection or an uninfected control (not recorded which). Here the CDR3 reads CASSQPDGSPLHF. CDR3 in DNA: TGTGCCAGCAGCCAACCTGACGGTTCACCCCTCCACTTT.